The 27 T cell receptor beta chains presented below share a single source sample, sequenced in a study of T-cell reconstitution after alpha-beta-depleted transplantation in children. Unique molecular identifiers were incorporated during preparation of the TCRbeta library. TCRdb reprocessed the PCR reads with MiXCR, giving one entry per CDR3 protein. There are fewer than 750,000 distinct CDR3 sequences in the sample; roughly 24% occur only once, and roughly an eighth lies in the top ten. The sample in question was PBMCs, mostly from graft donor cells, obtained 360 days after TCRalphabeta/CD19-depleted stem cell transplant. Source of these receptors: a boy in the first two years of life who had a stem cell transplant for acute myeloid leukemia, so the T cells may come from the graft donor.

V is TRBV27 and J is TRBJ2-2, with D maybe TRBD1 (6 bases). CDR1 is MNHEY and CDR2 is SMNVEV in the germline V gene (reference sequence). V gave up 4 bases and J gave up 7 bases, with 22 bases separating them. The CDR3 contains 17 residues. In DNA, the CDR3 is TGTGCCAGCAGTTCCAGTAGGGGGTCTCAGGTTGGCGGGGAGCTGTTTTTT. This encodes CASSSSRGSQVGGELFF.

This clonotype has only a few counts. The chain uses TRBV7-8 and TRBJ2-1; tentatively, D is TRBD2 (6 bases). Deletions cut 6 bases from V and 0 bases from J, with 15 bases between. CDR1 and CDR2 from the germline V gene are SGHVS and FQNEAQ. The CDR3 is 16 residues long. The CDR3 DNA follows: TGTGCCAGCAGGTGGCGGGACTTGAGCTCCTACAATGAGCAGTTCTTC. Encoded protein: CASRWRDLSSYNEQFF.

This clonotype was seen more than once but under ten times. The chain is built from TRBV4-3 and TRBJ1-1, with unresolved D. Germline-derived CDR1 and CDR2 are LGHNA and YSLEER. This CDR3 is built from 13 residues. V shed 0 bases and J shed 4 bases, with 6 bases lying between them. The CDR3 bases are TGCGCCAGCAGCCAAGAAGGGAGCACTGAAGCTTTCTTT. It encodes CASSQEGSTEAFF.

The chain recombines TRBV20-1 with TRBJ1-5, with 7 bases aligning to TRBD1. The CDR3 runs 12 residues. CDR1 and CDR2 from the germline V gene are DFQATT and SNEGSKA (reference sequence). J was trimmed by 6 bases and V by 4 bases; bases with no gene match: 3. Here the CDR3 reads CSATDRAQPQHF. The DNA of the CDR3 is TGCAGTGCTACAGACAGGGCTCAGCCCCAGCATTTT.

This clonotype appeared a few times. V and J are TRBV20-1 and TRBJ2-7, with D perhaps matching TRBD1 or TRBD2 (5 bases each). The CDR3 totals 12 residues. CDR1 and CDR2 (germline): DFQATT, SNEGSKA (reference sequence). Trimming left V 3 bases short and J 6 bases short, with 12 bases between. The CDR3 sequence is CSARPFGTEQYV. The DNA for the CDR3 is TGCAGTGCTAGGCCTTTCGGGACCGAGCAGTACGTC.

The genes are TRBV2 and TRBJ1-4; 9 bases line up with TRBD1. Germline lookup yields CDR1 SNHLY and CDR2 FYNNEI. The CDR3 totals 15 residues. Trimming removed 4 bases from V and 5 bases from J; junction bases left unmatched: 5. The CDR3 reads CASSARDRANEKLFF. The DNA of the CDR3 is TGTGCCAGCAGTGCCCGGGACAGGGCGAATGAAAAACTGTTTTTT.

This clonotype was seen a handful of times. Written as DNA, the CDR3 is TGTGCCAGCAGCACCGGGCTCCGAAGTCCCGGGGAGCTGTTTTTT. It yields the protein CASSTGLRSPGELFF. The V gene is TRBV28, the J gene TRBJ2-2; D remains ambiguous. The CDR3 extends over 15 amino acids. V lost 6 bases and J 6 bases, leaving 17 bases between the germline ends. Germline values: CDR1 MDHEN, CDR2 SYDVKM.

This clonotype was found a few times. CDR3 DNA sequence: TGCGCCAGCTCGGGGCGGGGAAGCACAGATACGCAGTATTTT. Translating it yields CASSGRGSTDTQYF. The genes are TRBV5-1 and TRBJ2-3; tentative D call: TRBD2 (6 bases). Germline CDR1 and CDR2: SGHRS and YFSETQ. V gave up 7 bases and J gave up 0 bases, with 12 bases separating them. This CDR3 spans 14 amino acids.

This clonotype was seen a few times. The chain has TRBV4-1 and TRBJ1-5; 7 nucleotides match TRBD1. V gave up 3 bases and J gave up 5 bases; unmatched junction bases: 10. The germline CDR1 and CDR2 sequences are MGHRA and YSYEKL. The CDR3 totals 16 residues. The CDR3 loop is CASSHPFDRAYQPQHF. DNA of the CDR3: TGCGCCAGCAGCCATCCTTTTGACAGGGCATATCAGCCCCAGCATTTT.

This clonotype was counted only a few times. The chain combines TRBV6-1 with TRBJ1-2; D is ambiguous. The CDR3 totals 13 residues. Germline V gene lookup returns CDR1 MNHNS and CDR2 SASEGT. The V end lost 2 bases, the J end lost 0 bases, and 4 bases lay between the germline ends. The CDR3 loop reads CASSERANYGYTF. In nucleotides, the CDR3 is TGTGCCAGCAGTGAAAGAGCTAACTATGGCTACACCTTC.

The chain links TRBV20-1 to TRBJ1-5, with D possibly TRBD1 on 6 matching bases. V was cut by 3 bases and J by 1 base, with 13 bases left in between. From germline, CDR1 is DFQATT and CDR2 SNEGSKA (reference sequence). The CDR3 has 15 amino acids. The CDR3 nucleotides are TGCAGTGCTAGCCTTACAGGGACGAGCAATCAGCCCCAGCATTTT. It yields the protein CSASLTGTSNQPQHF.

CDR3 coding DNA: TGTGCCACCAGTGACCAGGGACAGGGCGGCTCCTACGAGCAGTACTTC. Amino acid sequence: CATSDQGQGGSYEQYF. This chain joins TRBV24-1 and TRBJ2-7, with TRBD1 matching 9 bases. CDR1 KGHDR and CDR2 SFDVKD come from the germline V gene. V shed 4 bases and J 0 bases; nucleotides not matched to a gene: 6. The CDR3 contains 16 residues.

On this clonotype: At one end, the junction sequence differs from germline, possibly due to a read error. This chain connects TRBV10-3 to TRBJ1-4; TRBD1 matches at 7 bases. Germline V CDR1 and CDR2: ENHRY, SYGVKD. The CDR3 spans 17 residues. The CDR3 region has the DNA TGTGCCATCAGTGAGCCCCTAGTGCAGGGGGGTAATCAAAAACTGTTTTTT. Translating it yields CAISEPLVQGGNQKLFF.

This chain joins TRBV27 and TRBJ1-1, with a possible D match to TRBD1 (5 bases). This CDR3 comprises 11 residues. With 7 bases removed from V and 10 bases from J, the gap between germline ends came to 13 bases. CDR1 MNHEY and CDR2 SMNVEV come from the germline V gene (reference sequence). The CDR3 DNA sequence: TGTGCCAGCATCTTAGGGGTTGCAGCTTTCTTT. Protein: CASILGVAAFF.

This chain connects TRBV21-1 to TRBJ2-7. TRBV21-1 is noted as a pseudogene. CDR3 length: 13 residues. The CDR3 coding sequence is TGTGCCAGCCTCGGAAAATACTCCTACGAGCAGTACTTC. It is translated as CASLGKYSYEQYF.

This clonotype was seen a single time. The chain is built from TRBV6-5 and TRBJ1-6; 8 positions agree with TRBD1. The CDR3 consists of 18 residues. J was trimmed by 4 bases and V by 1 base; bases with no gene match: 9. CDR1 and CDR2 from the germline V gene are MNHEY and SVGAGI. In nucleotides, the CDR3 is TGTGCCAGCAGTTACTTAAATTTCGGGACAGGTTATAATTCACCCCTCCACTTT. It specifies CASSYLNFGTGYNSPLHF.

The chain is built from TRBV25-1 and TRBJ2-5; D is unresolved. V was pared by 5 bases and J by 2 bases, with 12 bases between. The CDR3 is made up of 14 amino acids. The germline V gene encodes CDR1 MGHDK and CDR2 SYGVNS. CDR3 loop: CASSYSSFQETQYF. In DNA form, the CDR3 reads TGTGCCAGCAGTTATAGCAGCTTTCAAGAGACCCAGTACTTC. Complete variable domain (other parts from reference TRBV25-1 and TRBJ2-5): EADIYQTPRYLVIGTGKKITLECSQTMGHDKMYWYQQDPGMELHLIHYSYGVNSTEKGDLSSESTVSRIRTEHFPLTLESARPSHTSQYLCASSYSSFQETQYFGPGTRLLVL.

As regards this clonotype: A single base separates this from a much larger clone, so it may be a read error. The gene calls are TRBV12-3 or TRBV12-4 and TRBJ1-1; D is unclear. The CDR3 consists of 13 residues. Deletions cut 1 base from V and 3 bases from J, with 6 bases between. The CDR3 DNA reads TGTGCCAGCAGTTTAGGTGAGGACACTGAAGCTTTCTTT. It yields the protein CASSLGEDTEAFF.

V and J are TRBV7-2 and TRBJ2-2; D may be TRBD1 (7 bases). Trimming removed 0 bases at V and 6 bases at J, with 14 bases between. CDR1 and CDR2 (germline): SGHTA, FQGNSA. The CDR3 runs 16 residues. The CDR3 spells CASSLAHTGEAGELFF. The CDR3 DNA reads TGTGCCAGCAGCTTAGCGCACACAGGGGAGGCCGGGGAGCTGTTTTTT.

This clonotype was found a few times. The chain combines TRBV18 with TRBJ2-7, with 12 bases lining up with TRBD1. Trimming at V came to 3 bases and at J to 1 base, leaving 4 bases not matched to a gene. The CDR3 spans 16 residues. Germline values: CDR1 KGHSH, CDR2 LQKENI. CDR3 bases: TGTGCCAGCTCACCCCGGGGACAGGGGGCATCCTACGAGCAGTACTTC. It specifies CASSPRGQGASYEQYF.

This clonotype was observed at least ten times. V usage is TRBV7-7 and J usage is TRBJ2-7; D not resolved. With 3 bases removed from V and 4 bases from J, the gap between germline ends came to 16 bases. Germline CDR1 reads SSHAT; CDR2 reads FNYEAQ (reference sequence). The CDR3 runs to 15 residues. CDR3 sequence: CASSFPRAREYEQYV. The CDR3 DNA follows: TGTGCCAGCAGCTTTCCTAGGGCTCGAGAATACGAGCAGTACGTC.

J is TRBJ2-7 and V is TRBV5-1; D may be TRBD2 (6 bases). The CDR3 covers 13 residues. Germline CDR1 reads SGHRS; CDR2 reads YFSETQ. Trimming took 0 bases from V and 4 from J, leaving 8 bases between them. The CDR3 loop is CASSLDGGYEQYV. CDR3 DNA: TGCGCCAGCAGCTTGGACGGAGGGTACGAGCAGTACGTC.

V gene TRBV29-1 combines with J gene TRBJ1-2; D remains unclear. The CDR3 is 13 residues long. Per the germline V gene, CDR1 is SQVTM and CDR2 is ANQGSEA. Trimming removed 4 bases from V and 4 bases from J, with 13 bases in between. CDR3 bases: TGCAGCGTTGTCGGCACCGGACGCTATGGCTACACCTTC. Its protein product is CSVVGTGRYGYTF.

V usage is TRBV12-3 or TRBV12-4 and J usage is TRBJ2-3; TRBD2 matches 8 bases. CDR3 size: 15 residues. V was pared by 4 bases and J by 6 bases, with 9 bases of the junction left unmatched. Here the CDR3 reads CASSYPGLVGDTQYF. The CDR3 DNA sequence: TGTGCCAGCAGTTATCCGGGACTAGTCGGCGATACGCAGTATTTT.

The chain couples TRBV9 to TRBJ1-1; maybe TRBD1 (5 bases). V gave up 1 base and J gave up 8 bases, with 15 bases separating them. Germline loops: CDR1 SGDLS, CDR2 YYNGEE. The CDR3 runs to 14 residues. The CDR3 DNA is TGTGCCAGCAGCGTAAGGGTAGAGGGGAAGGAAGCTTTCTTT. Translating it yields CASSVRVEGKEAFF.

The chain is built from TRBV4-3 and TRBJ2-7; D is uncertain. The CDR3 is 13 amino acids. The germline V gene encodes CDR1 LGHNA and CDR2 YSLEER. Trimming took 0 bases from V and 3 from J, leaving 6 bases between them. The CDR3, as DNA: TGCGCCAGCAGCCAAGATATGGGCTACGAGCAGTACTTC. Amino acids: CASSQDMGYEQYF.

The chain employs TRBV20-1 and TRBJ1-2; no reliable D call. This CDR3 is built from 13 residues. Trimming removed 0 bases from V and 1 base from J, with 6 bases in between. Germline lookup yields CDR1 DFQATT and CDR2 SNEGSKA (reference sequence). CDR3 protein: CSARDMNNYGYTF. DNA for the CDR3: TGCAGTGCTAGAGACATGAATAACTATGGCTACACCTTC.